Below, 27 T cell receptor beta chains from the same sample are listed, as sequenced in a study of T cells after yellow fever vaccination. TCRdb analysed the 5' RACE reads with MiXCR anew, one entry per CDR3 protein. The data hold hundreds of thousands of distinct CDR3 sequences, with roughly an eighth observed a single time. Sequencing used PBMCs, obtained on the day of the yellow fever booster vaccination. The receptors shown here come from a man in his thirties or forties who received the YFV17D yellow fever vaccine.

This clonotype was observed at least ten times. The V gene is TRBV12-3 or TRBV12-4, the J gene TRBJ2-7; D call uncertain. Trimming removed 11 bases at V and 4 bases at J, with 12 bases between. The CDR3 length is 11 residues. CDR3 DNA sequence: TGTGCCGTTCTAATGGGATACGAGCAGTACTTC. This encodes CAVLMGYEQYF.

The rearrangement joins TRBV20-1 to TRBJ1-6; D may be TRBD1 (6 bases). The ends were cut back, 0 bases at V and 5 bases at J, with 11 bases in the middle. CDR1 is DFQATT and CDR2 is SNEGSKA in the germline V gene (reference sequence). This CDR3 spans 15 amino acids. The CDR3 here is CSAREQGGDNSPLHF. As DNA, the CDR3 is TGCAGTGCTAGAGAACAGGGAGGCGATAATTCACCCCTCCACTTT.

This chain uses TRBV20-1 with TRBJ2-7; D possibly corresponds to TRBD1 (5 bases). Trimming removed 6 bases at V and 2 bases at J, with 17 bases between. The CDR3 length is 14 residues. Germline CDR1 is DFQATT and CDR2 is SNEGSKA (reference sequence). The chain's CDR3 is CSATDRGPPYEQYF. The CDR3 coding sequence is TGCAGTGCAACAGACAGAGGCCCTCCCTACGAGCAGTACTTC.

This sequence joins TRBV5-1 and TRBJ2-4, with D possibly being TRBD2 (6 bases). The V gene's germline CDR1 is SGHRS and CDR2 YFSETQ. Trimming shortened V by 8 bases and J by 9 bases, and 24 bases separated the two germline ends. CDR3 length equals 15 residues. The CDR3 here is CASTPGGSTVGIQYF. CDR3 in DNA: TGCGCCAGTACCCCCGGGGGATCCACCGTTGGCATTCAGTACTTC.

Only a few counts were recorded for this clonotype. The genes are TRBV14 and TRBJ2-1; weak D call: TRBD2 (5 bases). V lost 7 bases and J lost 13, with 20 bases in between. This CDR3 has 13 residues. Germline loops: CDR1 SGHDN, CDR2 FVKESK. This chain's CDR3 is CASTTILGGSQFF. CDR3 sequence (DNA): TGTGCCAGCACCACTATCCTGGGCGGGTCTCAGTTCTTC.

At least ten counts were recorded for this clonotype. The gene calls are TRBV7-9 and TRBJ2-5; D is perhaps TRBD2 (6 bases). The V gene lost 5 bases and the J gene lost 2 bases, with 15 bases spanning the gap. CDR1 and CDR2 (germline): SEHNR, FQNEAQ (reference sequence). The CDR3 consists of 15 residues. The DNA for the CDR3 is TGTGCCAGCAGCGATCGACGGGGGATACAAGAGACCCAGTACTTC. Its protein product is CASSDRRGIQETQYF.

This chain uses TRBV5-4 with TRBJ2-4; D uncertain. Germline V gives CDR1 SGHNT, CDR2 YYREEE (reference sequence). V gave up 2 bases and J gave up 1 base, with 10 bases separating them. CDR3 length: 15 amino acids. CDR3 nucleotide sequence: TGTGCCAGCAGCTTCTACGCGGCGGCCAAAAACATTCAGTACTTC. The encoded protein is CASSFYAAAKNIQYF.

This clonotype was seen at least ten times. The chain recombines TRBV6-5 with TRBJ2-7, with a tentative D call TRBD2 (5 bases). The length of the CDR3 is 16 residues. V lost 6 bases and J lost 1, with 19 bases in between. CDR1 is MNHEY, CDR2 SVGAGI, per germline. The CDR3 DNA reads TGTGCCAGCAGGTACGGTACGGGGAAACCGTCCTACGAGCAGTACTTC. Translated, it gives CASRYGTGKPSYEQYF.

In this sample, this clonotype turned up many times. V is TRBV12-3 or TRBV12-4 and J is TRBJ2-1; weak D call: TRBD1 (6 bases). The CDR3 has 15 amino acids. Between the trimmed V and J ends, which lost 3 bases and 7 bases, there was a span of 16 bases. The CDR3 sequence: CASSFSGAVWNEQFF. Here the CDR3 DNA reads TGTGCCAGCAGTTTCTCAGGGGCGGTCTGGAATGAGCAGTTCTTC.

V usage is TRBV6-4 and J usage is TRBJ2-2; 9 nucleotides align to TRBD2. The CDR3 has 16 amino acids. Trimming cost V 10 bases and J 2 bases; bases outside gene matches: 11. Germline CDR1 is MRHNA and CDR2 is SNTAGT. The CDR3 sequence: CATISRGRANTGELFF. Here the CDR3 DNA reads TGTGCCACCATCTCACGCGGGAGGGCCAACACCGGGGAGCTGTTTTTT.

This clonotype turned up a few times. This chain joins TRBV12-3 or TRBV12-4 and TRBJ2-3; D is possibly TRBD2 (6 bases). The CDR3 runs to 17 residues. The ends were cut back, 5 bases at V and 7 bases at J, with 25 bases in the middle. This CDR3 is CASSPASLSSGEYTQYF. CDR3 bases: TGTGCCAGCAGTCCTGCAAGTCTAAGCTCGGGGGAATATACGCAGTATTTT.

This clonotype was found many times. V and J are TRBV3-1 and TRBJ2-7, with a weak D call TRBD2 (5 bases). V was clipped by 4 bases and J by 5 bases, with 18 bases between them. This CDR3 spans 15 amino acids. CDR1 and CDR2 from the germline V gene are LGHDT and YNNKEL (reference sequence). CDR3: CASSPPGPRRNEQYF. As DNA, the CDR3 is TGTGCCAGCAGCCCCCCGGGCCCCAGGAGGAACGAGCAGTACTTC.

This clonotype was observed a few times. The chain links TRBV20-1 to TRBJ2-5, with D perhaps TRBD2 (6 bases). The CDR3 totals 15 residues. CDR1 is DFQATT and CDR2 is SNEGSKA in the germline V gene (reference sequence). V was shortened by 6 bases and J by 3 bases, with 20 bases between the two germline ends. The CDR3 reads CSARPPGERKETQYF. CDR3 nucleotides: TGCAGTGCCAGACCTCCGGGGGAGCGAAAAGAGACCCAGTACTTC.

The V gene is TRBV20-1, the J gene TRBJ2-5, with unresolved D. The V and J ends lost 0 bases and 5 bases respectively, with 7 bases between them. Germline V lookup: CDR1 DFQATT, CDR2 SNEGSKA (reference sequence). The CDR3 totals 12 residues. CDR3 nucleotide sequence: TGCAGTGCTAGAGATCGGGCGGAGACCCAGTACTTC. Amino acid sequence: CSARDRAETQYF.

The V call is TRBV5-1, the J call TRBJ1-1; 10 bases are a match to TRBD1. CDR1 and CDR2 (germline): SGHRS, YFSETQ. CDR3 length: 17 amino acids. V lost 4 bases, J lost 0 bases, and 9 bases stayed unmatched. CDR3 coding DNA: TGCGCCAGCAGCCTCCGGGACAGGGGTTGGATGAACACTGAAGCTTTCTTT. Translating it yields CASSLRDRGWMNTEAFF.

This clonotype came up a few times. The chain employs TRBV3-1 and TRBJ1-1; D may be TRBD1 (5 bases). This CDR3 is built from 15 residues. The germline gives CDR1 LGHDT, CDR2 YNNKEL (reference sequence). The V gene lost 4 bases and the J gene lost 3 bases, with 15 bases spanning the gap. The chain's CDR3 is CASSLSVLGDTEAFF. CDR3 bases: TGTGCCAGCAGCCTCTCGGTCCTAGGGGACACTGAAGCTTTCTTT.

This clonotype was detected only a few times. V is TRBV29-1 and J is TRBJ2-1; 14 positions agree with TRBD2. From germline, CDR1 is SQVTM and CDR2 ANQGSEA. The CDR3 sequence is 18 residues long. J gave up 6 bases and V 3 bases, and 13 bases lay outside the gene matches. CDR3 bases: TGCAGCGTTGACCTCGGACTAGCGGGAGGCCTTTCCCCCAATGAGCAGTTCTTC. It translates to CSVDLGLAGGLSPNEQFF.

V usage is TRBV18 and J usage is TRBJ2-7; 9 nucleotides match TRBD1. From germline, CDR1 is KGHSH and CDR2 LQKENI. J was trimmed by 7 bases and V by 4 bases; bases with no gene match: 8. This CDR3 is 14 amino acids long. CDR3 sequence (DNA): TGTGCCAGCTCACTAGGACAGGGGCTGGAGGAGCAGTACTTC. Encoded protein: CASSLGQGLEEQYF.

This clonotype has just a few counts. The genes are TRBV7-9 and TRBJ2-7; D call uncertain. CDR1 and CDR2 (germline): SEHNR, FQNEAQ (reference sequence). V lost 0 bases to trimming and J lost 2 bases, with 11 bases between them. CDR3 size: 15 residues. CDR3 loop: CASSLAGVRPYEQYF. The CDR3 nucleotides are TGTGCCAGCAGCTTAGCTGGGGTCCGCCCCTACGAGCAGTACTTC.

This clonotype was recorded a few times. This sequence joins TRBV20-1 and TRBJ1-5; no clear D. V gave up 2 bases and J gave up 4 bases, with 9 bases separating them. The germline V gene has CDR1 DFQATT and CDR2 SNEGSKA (reference sequence). CDR3 length equals 13 residues. CDR3 sequence (DNA): TGCAGTGCTAGAATACAGAATAATCAGCCCCAGCATTTT. It encodes CSARIQNNQPQHF.

This clonotype was seen a few times. The V call is TRBV14, the J call TRBJ2-7; D gene ambiguous. CDR1 SGHDN and CDR2 FVKESK come from the germline V gene. Trimming left V 4 bases short and J 5 bases short, with 15 bases between. The CDR3 has 14 amino acids. CDR3: CASSPIHPPHEQYF. CDR3 coding DNA: TGTGCCAGCAGCCCCATACACCCGCCCCACGAGCAGTACTTC.

This clonotype appeared a few times. This chain connects TRBV29-1 to TRBJ2-1; a possible D gene is TRBD1 (5 bases). V lost 3 bases, J lost 6 bases, and 15 bases lay in between. The germline CDR1 and CDR2 sequences are SQVTM and ANQGSEA. This CDR3 is 14 amino acids long. The CDR3 loop is CSVDPAGQRNEQFF. The CDR3 coding sequence is TGCAGCGTTGATCCGGCAGGGCAGCGCAATGAGCAGTTCTTC.

The sample holds many counts of this clonotype. The V call is TRBV20-1, the J call TRBJ2-1; 12 nucleotides align to TRBD1. Looked up from germline, CDR1 is DFQATT and CDR2 is SNEGSKA (reference sequence). V shed 5 bases, J shed 7 bases, and the junction held 6 bases outside the gene matches. There are 14 residues in the CDR3. CDR3 in amino acids: CSAGDRGRTNEQFF. As DNA, the CDR3 is TGCAGTGCTGGGGACAGGGGGCGAACTAATGAGCAGTTCTTC.

The chain recombines TRBV7-2 with TRBJ2-5; no firm D call. The germline CDR1 and CDR2 sequences are SGHTA and FQGNSA. This CDR3 has 14 amino acids. Trimming left V 1 base short and J 4 bases short, with 10 bases between. Here the CDR3 reads CASSLDSRRETQYF. The CDR3 nucleotides read TGTGCCAGCAGCTTAGACTCGCGGAGAGAGACCCAGTACTTC.

This clonotype was counted between two and nine times. The chain combines TRBV20-1 with TRBJ1-2; tentative D call: TRBD1 (5 bases). Trimming cost V 6 bases and J 4 bases, with 9 bases left between them. CDR1 and CDR2 (germline): DFQATT, SNEGSKA (reference sequence). CDR3 length: 11 residues. CDR3 residues: CSAKDIYGYTF. CDR3 nucleotide sequence: TGCAGTGCCAAGGACATCTATGGCTACACCTTC.

This clonotype was seen more than once but under ten times. This chain uses TRBV2 with TRBJ2-7; D perhaps matches TRBD1 (6 bases). V was clipped by 6 bases and J by 5 bases, with 17 bases between them. CDR3 length: 14 residues. Germline CDR1 is SNHLY and CDR2 is FYNNEI. CDR3 in amino acids: CASSFDRSGDEQYF. In DNA, the CDR3 is TGTGCCAGCAGCTTTGACAGGTCCGGAGACGAGCAGTACTTC.

This clonotype was counted between two and nine times. V usage is TRBV11-2 and J usage is TRBJ2-7; no clear D. V gave up 3 bases and J gave up 5 bases, with 8 bases separating them. CDR1 SGHAT and CDR2 FQNNGV come from the germline V gene. The CDR3 is 12 amino acids. The CDR3 nucleotides read TGTGCCAGCAGCTTTGGGTTCCACGAGCAGTACTTC. Its protein is CASSFGFHEQYF.